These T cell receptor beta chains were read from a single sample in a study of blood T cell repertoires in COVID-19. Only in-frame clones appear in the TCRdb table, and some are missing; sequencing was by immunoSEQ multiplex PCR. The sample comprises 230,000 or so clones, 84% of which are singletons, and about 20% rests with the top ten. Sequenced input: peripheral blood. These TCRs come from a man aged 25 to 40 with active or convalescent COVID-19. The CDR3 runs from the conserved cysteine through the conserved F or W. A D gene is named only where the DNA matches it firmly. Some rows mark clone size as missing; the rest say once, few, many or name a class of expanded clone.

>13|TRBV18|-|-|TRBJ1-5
TGTGCCAGCTCACTGGACATAGATCAGCCCCAGCATTTT
CASSLDIDQPQHF
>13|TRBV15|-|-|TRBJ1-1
TGTGCCACCAGCAGAGATCAAGGGGCTGAAGCTTTCTTT
CATSRDQGAEAFF
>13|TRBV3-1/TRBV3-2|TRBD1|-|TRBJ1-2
TGTGCCAGCAGCCAACTGACAGGGGAGGGCTACACCTTC
CASSQLTGEGYTF
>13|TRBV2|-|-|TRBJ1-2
TGTGCCAGCAGTGAACGGGCAGGGCGAGGCTACACCTTC
CASSERAGRGYTF
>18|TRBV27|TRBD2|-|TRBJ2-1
TGTGCCAGCGGGACAAAAGCGGGGGCGAGGAGATTGTACAATGAGCAGTTCTTC
CASGTKAGARRLYNEQFF
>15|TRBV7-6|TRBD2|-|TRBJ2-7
TGTGCCAGCAGCTTAGCCCCGGGGGGAACCTACGAGCAGTACTTC
CASSLAPGGTYEQYF
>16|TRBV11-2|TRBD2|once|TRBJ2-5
TGTGCCAGCAGCTTAGGGACTAGCGGGAGCTGGGAGACCCAGTACTTC
CASSLGTSGSWETQYF
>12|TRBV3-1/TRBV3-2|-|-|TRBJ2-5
TGTGCCAGCAGCCAAGTACAAGAGACCCAGTACTTC
CASSQVQETQYF
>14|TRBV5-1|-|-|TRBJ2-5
TGCGCCACCAGGGGGGGGAACAGAGGAGAGACCCAGTACTTC
CATRGGNRGETQYF
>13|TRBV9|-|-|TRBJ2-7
TGTGCCAGCAGCGGAAACAGGGACTACGAGCAGTACTTC
CASSGNRDYEQYF
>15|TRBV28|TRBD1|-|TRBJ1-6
TGTGCCAGCAGTCTATACCGACAGGGGGTTCCACCCCTCCACTTT
CASSLYRQGVPPLHF
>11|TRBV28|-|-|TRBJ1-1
TGTGCCAGCAGCCAACGACTTGAAGCTTTCTTT
CASSQRLEAFF
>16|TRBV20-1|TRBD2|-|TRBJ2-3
TGCAGTGCTAGTATGGCGGGGGGGCTAAGCACAGATACGCAGTATTTT
CSASMAGGLSTDTQYF
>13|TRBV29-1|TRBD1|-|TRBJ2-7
TGCAGCCACAGACACAGGGGATACTACGAGCAGTACTTC
CSHRHRGYYEQYF
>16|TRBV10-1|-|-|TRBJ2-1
TGCGCCAGCAGTGCCGGACGGACAGGACTAGCCGATGAGCAGTTCTTC
CASSAGRTGLADEQFF
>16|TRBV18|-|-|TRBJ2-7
TGTGCCAGCTCACCCTCTCTGGAGTATAGCTCCTACGAGCAGTACTTC
CASSPSLEYSSYEQYF
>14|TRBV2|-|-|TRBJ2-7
TGTGCCAGCACGCCCGGAGGGACCGCCTCTGAGCAGTACTTC
CASTPGGTASEQYF
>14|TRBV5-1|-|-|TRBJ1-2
TGCGCCAGCAGCATGACGCCGGACACCTGGGGCTACACCTTC
CASSMTPDTWGYTF
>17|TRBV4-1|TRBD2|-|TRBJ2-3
TGCGCCAGCAGCCAAGAATGGTCAGCGGGAGAATTAGATACGCAGTATTTT
CASSQEWSAGELDTQYF
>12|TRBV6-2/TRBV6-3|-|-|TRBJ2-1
TGTGCCAGCAGTTATTCGGGAGATGAGCAGTTCTTC
CASSYSGDEQFF
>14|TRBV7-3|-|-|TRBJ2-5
TGTGCCAGCAGCTTAAGTCCCGCCGGGGAGACCCAGTACTTC
CASSLSPAGETQYF
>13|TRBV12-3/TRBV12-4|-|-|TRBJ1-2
TGTGCCAGCACGTCAGAAACCTCCTATGGCTACACCTTC
CASTSETSYGYTF
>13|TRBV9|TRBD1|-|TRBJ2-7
TGTGCCAGCAGCCTCTGGGACAGAGACGAGCAGTACTTC
CASSLWDRDEQYF
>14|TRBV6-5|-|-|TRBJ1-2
TGTGCCAGCAGTTACTCCACCTCGGGGTATGGCTACACCTTC
CASSYSTSGYGYTF
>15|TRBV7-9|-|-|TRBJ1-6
TGTGCCAGCAGCTTAGGACCCCATGGGGAGTCACCCCTCCACTTT
CASSLGPHGESPLHF
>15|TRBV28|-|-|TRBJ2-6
TGTGCCAGCAGTATTGGAGGATCTGGGGCCAACGTCCTGACTTTC
CASSIGGSGANVLTF